This T cell receptor (beta chain) originates from a study of T-cell memory formation after mild COVID-19. Regarding the study as a whole: Contracting CD8+ clones were enriched in EMRA, CD4+ mainly in CM and EM.

TCRdb redid the calling of the 5' RACE reads with MiXCR, one entry per CDR3 protein. The repertoire holds fewer than 250,000 distinct CDR3 sequences, with about 10% as singletons. A few counts support this clonotype. Its antigen is currently unknown. The sample consisted of PBMCs or a T cell subset sorted from them (not recorded which). The receptor was isolated from a young man who had mild COVID-19 (a few samples of this study predate the infection). Cell type and time point are not known.

CDR3 bases: TGCGCCAGCAGCCAAGCGCGGGGTAGCGGGGGGCGAGAGACCCAGTACTTC. Residues: CASSQARGSGGRETQYF. The chain joins TRBV4-3 to TRBJ2-5; TRBD2 agrees at 10 bases. Germline CDR1 and CDR2: LGHNA and YSLEER. This CDR3 has 17 amino acids. V dropped 1 base and J dropped 4; count of bases not matched to a gene: 9.